Sequencing of this TCR beta chain was carried out in a study of cytomegalovirus exposure and HLA in healthy donors. The study's findings and limits: Some public TCRs appeared in many individuals, while most sequences were rare. TCR beta chains numbering some 160 were designated cytomegalovirus-associated. Confirmation was obtained in vitro that a few CMV-associated chains are specific for CMV antigens.

Details on this clone: The antigen remains undetermined.

Germline-derived CDR1 and CDR2 are SGHRS and YFSETQ. The CDR3 sequence is 16 residues long. Trimming pared 0 bases from V and 5 bases from J, leaving 14 bases between. The assay was immunoSEQ multiplex PCR, and TCRdb's table has in-frame clones only and misses some. The repertoire holds 120,000 to 150,000 clones, 84% seen once, with about 1.5% in the top ten. Sequencing was performed on PBMCs. V is TRBV5-1 and J is TRBJ2-2, with a tentative D call TRBD1 (5 bases). The clonotype originates from a woman in her 30s in good health and CMV-seronegative. The CDR3 loop is CASSLGPRVSTGELFF. The CDR3, as DNA: TGCGCCAGCAGCTTGGGTCCCAGGGTTAGTACCGGGGAGCTGTTTTTT.